This TCR beta chain was recovered during a study of beta chain features in type 1 diabetes. Across the whole study: All samples together contributed 100 million to 120 million sorted cells for examination.

General study results and limits: Shorter TCRB CDR3s, moderately but significantly so, were found in Type 1 diabetes patients in all four CD4+ subsets. Insertions were fewer and deletions more numerous at VDJ junctions in type 1 diabetes patients. PCR might preferentially amplify shorter templates, equally in patients and controls.

Reverse transcription of all isolated RNA meant that expressed TCRB transcripts were sequenced. The method was immunoSEQ multiplex PCR; TCRdb's version includes in-frame clones alone and lacks a portion of them. The sample includes a few hundred thousand clones, roughly 12% of them seen just once. In regard to this clone: Its antigen remains unknown.

Per the germline V gene, CDR1 is GTSNPN and CDR2 is SVGIG (reference sequence). J gave up 4 bases and V 4 bases, and 5 bases lay outside the gene matches. This CDR3 contains 14 residues. Sorting produced populations that all topped 95% purity. The specimen sequenced was naive CD4+ T cells from blood. The source is a woman between 18 and 29 years old with type 1 diabetes. V usage is TRBV30 and J usage is TRBJ2-2; 8 nucleotides agree with TRBD2. The CDR3 DNA reads as TGTGCCTGGATCATTAGCGGGATCACCGGGGAGCTGTTTTTT. The encoded protein is CAWIISGITGELFF.